The 24 T cell receptor beta chains in this list originate from one sample, sequenced in a study of CD8 T cells in Susac syndrome. With random hexamers, reverse transcription was performed on about 0.45 to 1 ug of RNA. TCRdb reprocessed the immunoSEQ multiplex PCR reads via MiXCR and lists one record per CDR3 protein. In the table there are some 120,000 distinct CDR3 sequences, roughly 93% of which are singletons. The sample consisted of CD8+ T cells from PBMCs. These receptors all stem from a human donor with multiple sclerosis.

The chain links TRBV4-1 to TRBJ2-1; perhaps TRBD2 as D (6 bases). This CDR3 contains 15 residues. Germline V CDR1 and CDR2: MGHRA, YSYEKL. V was shortened by 2 bases and J by 8 bases, with 16 bases between the two germline ends. The CDR3 reads CASSQSLAAGDEQFF. CDR3 nucleotide sequence: TGCGCCAGCAGCCAAAGTTTAGCGGCTGGGGATGAGCAGTTCTTC.

The chain combines TRBV28 with TRBJ2-5; 7 bases map to TRBD1. V lost 1 base, J lost 3 bases, and 2 bases stayed unmatched. The CDR3 runs 14 residues. Germline assignment: CDR1 MDHEN and CDR2 SYDVKM. In DNA form, the CDR3 reads TGTGCCAGCAGTTTATTAGGGGGCGAAGAGACCCAGTACTTC. Its protein product is CASSLLGGEETQYF.

The chain has TRBV6-5 and TRBJ2-7, with a tentative D call TRBD2 (7 bases). The CDR3 spans 18 residues. V lost 0 bases, J lost 2 bases, and 20 bases lay in between. Germline CDR1 reads MNHEY; CDR2 reads SVGAGI. CDR3 DNA: TGTGCCAGCAGTTACTCCGAGGGGGAGCGGGAAGGGACCTACGAGCAGTACGTC. It codes for CASSYSEGEREGTYEQYV.

The rearrangement uses TRBV3-1 and TRBJ1-4, with 12 bases identical to TRBD1. The CDR3 runs to 19 residues. Germline V lookup: CDR1 LGHDT, CDR2 YNNKEL (reference sequence). Trimming at V came to 4 bases and at J to 1 base, leaving 10 bases not matched to a gene. Written as DNA, the CDR3 is TGTGCCAGCAGCCCGAGCTTGGGACAGGGGGCTGGAACTAATGAAAAACTGTTTTTT. It is translated as CASSPSLGQGAGTNEKLFF.

The chain combines TRBV13 with TRBJ2-6; no firm D call. The CDR3 is 16 amino acids. V was clipped by 7 bases and J by 1 base, with 14 bases between them. Germline lookup yields CDR1 PRHDT and CDR2 FYEKMQ (reference sequence). Written as DNA, the CDR3 is TGTGCCAGCACCCCCCGCCGAGGTTCTGGGGCCAACGTCCTGACTTTC. This gives the protein CASTPRRGSGANVLTF.

The chain carries TRBV24-1 and TRBJ2-2, with D uncertain. The CDR3 contains 14 residues. In germline, CDR1 is KGHDR, CDR2 SFDVKD. With 8 bases removed from V and 0 bases from J, the gap between germline ends came to 9 bases. The DNA for the CDR3 is TGTGCCACCACAGAGACAACGAACACCGGGGAGCTGTTTTTT. Translated: CATTETTNTGELFF.

The chain has TRBV7-9 and TRBJ2-7; D is perhaps TRBD1 (5 bases). V was clipped by 5 bases and J by 2 bases, with 13 bases between them. Germline V gives CDR1 SEHNR, CDR2 FQNEAQ (reference sequence). The CDR3 has 14 amino acids. The DNA for the CDR3 is TGTGCCAGCAGCCGACAGAACGTTGCCTACGAGCAGTACTTC. It is translated as CASSRQNVAYEQYF.

The chain carries TRBV28 and TRBJ2-5; perhaps TRBD1 as D (5 bases). Germline V gene sequence: CDR1 MDHEN, CDR2 SYDVKM. The CDR3 loop spans 16 amino acids. V shed 5 bases and J shed 3 bases, with 19 bases lying between them. The CDR3 loop is CASSPRGVGAKETQYF. In DNA, the CDR3 is TGTGCCAGCAGTCCTCGTGGAGTAGGGGCTAAAGAGACCCAGTACTTC.

V usage is TRBV5-4 and J usage is TRBJ2-2; 10 bases agree with TRBD2. The CDR3 runs 16 residues. The germline CDR1 and CDR2 sequences are SGHNT and YYREEE (reference sequence). The J segment lost 0 bases and the V segment lost 4 bases, leaving 3 bases of the junction unmatched. CDR3 protein: CASSNGLAANTGELFF. CDR3 nucleotide sequence: TGTGCCAGCAGCAACGGACTAGCGGCGAACACCGGGGAGCTGTTTTTT.

V usage is TRBV24-1 and J usage is TRBJ2-3, with 10 nucleotides matching TRBD2. V was pared by 1 base and J by 5 bases, with 5 bases of the junction left unmatched. Germline V CDR1 and CDR2: KGHDR, SFDVKD. The CDR3 extends over 16 amino acids. CDR3 sequence (DNA): TGTGCCACCAGTGATTTTCCCAGACTAGCGGGAGATACGCAGTATTTT. It yields the protein CATSDFPRLAGDTQYF.

The genes are TRBV16 and TRBJ2-7; no clear D. The CDR3 is made up of 16 amino acids. The germline V gene has CDR1 KGHSY and CDR2 FQNENV. Trimming stripped 4 bases from V and 4 bases from J, with 20 bases between. The CDR3 region is CASSPPLGGVLYEQYF. The CDR3 DNA follows: TGTGCCAGCAGCCCTCCACTCGGTGGGGTATTATACGAGCAGTACTTC.

The chain joins TRBV2 to TRBJ1-2; tentatively, D is TRBD1 (6 bases). CDR1 is SNHLY and CDR2 is FYNNEI in the germline V gene. V was cut by 7 bases and J by 3 bases, with 18 bases left in between. CDR3 length equals 15 residues. CDR3 coding DNA: TGTGCCAGCACCTCCGGCCGGACAGCTTACTATGGCTACACCTTC. Its protein is CASTSGRTAYYGYTF.

The gene calls are TRBV7-9 and TRBJ2-7; TRBD1 is a possible D gene (6 bases). Germline values: CDR1 SEHNR, CDR2 FQNEAQ (reference sequence). The CDR3 length is 12 residues. The V end was cut by 4 bases, the J end by 3 bases, with 7 bases between. CDR3 nucleotide sequence: TGTGCCAGCAGCTCACAGGGCTACGAGCAGTACTTC. This codes for CASSSQGYEQYF.

This chain uses TRBV5-1 with TRBJ1-1; 9 bases line up with TRBD1. This CDR3 has 14 amino acids. In germline, CDR1 is SGHRS, CDR2 YFSETQ. The junction had 1 base not matched to a gene; V was cut back by 3 bases and J by 1 base. The CDR3 region is CASSWDRANTEAFF. The CDR3 nucleotides read TGCGCCAGCAGCTGGGACAGGGCGAACACTGAAGCTTTCTTT.

The chain couples TRBV7-9 to TRBJ2-3; no clear D. The CDR3 loop spans 11 amino acids. V gave up 8 bases and J gave up 4 bases, with 7 bases separating them. The germline V gene has CDR1 SEHNR and CDR2 FQNEAQ (reference sequence). CDR3 loop: CASFDADTQYF. The CDR3 nucleotides are TGTGCCAGCTTCGACGCAGATACGCAGTATTTT.

The chain combines TRBV10-3 with TRBJ2-7, with D possibly matching TRBD2 (6 bases). The CDR3 extends over 11 amino acids. The germline CDR1 and CDR2 sequences are ENHRY and SYGVKD. V lost 4 bases and J lost 6, with 7 bases in between. The CDR3 sequence: CAISAGGEQYF. CDR3 DNA: TGTGCCATCAGTGCCGGGGGCGAGCAGTACTTC.

DNA of the CDR3: TGTGCCATCAGTGCGGGTAGCGGGTACTACGAGCAGTACGTC. Translation gives CAISAGSGYYEQYV. This chain joins TRBV10-3 and TRBJ2-7; 7 bases map to TRBD2. The length of the CDR3 is 14 residues. The J segment lost 3 bases and the V segment lost 4 bases, leaving 6 bases of the junction unmatched. CDR1 ENHRY and CDR2 SYGVKD come from the germline V gene.

The genes are TRBV20-1 and TRBJ1-1; unclear D gene. Trimming shortened V by 2 bases and J by 4 bases, and 14 bases separated the two germline ends. Germline loops: CDR1 DFQATT, CDR2 SNEGSKA (reference sequence). The CDR3 runs to 14 residues. CDR3 in amino acids: CSARPAGRGTEAFF. CDR3 in DNA: TGCAGTGCTAGACCCGCCGGGCGGGGCACTGAAGCTTTCTTT.

The rearrangement links TRBV4-1 to TRBJ2-7, with TRBD1 matching over 9 bases. V shed 4 bases, J shed 1 base, and the junction held 11 bases outside the gene matches. CDR3 length equals 17 residues. The germline V gene has CDR1 MGHRA and CDR2 YSYEKL. The CDR3 DNA reads TGCGCCAGCAGCCTAACCCCGAGCGGGACAGGGTCCTACGAGCAGTACTTC. Translation: CASSLTPSGTGSYEQYF.

Worth noting for this clonotype: At one boundary the junction diverges from the germline segment, which might be a read error. V is TRBV3-1 and J is TRBJ1-2; a possible D gene is TRBD1 (6 bases). Germline CDR1 is LGHDT and CDR2 is YNNKEL (reference sequence). The CDR3 covers 15 residues. For the CDR3, the DNA is TGTGCCAGCAGCCAAGACGCGGGGGGCAACTATGGCTACTCCTTC. It encodes CASSQDAGGNYGYSF.

The V call is TRBV20-1, the J call TRBJ1-2; the D is unclear. The CDR3 has 14 residues. Between the trimmed V and J ends, which lost 0 bases and 3 bases, there was a span of 11 bases. Germline lookup yields CDR1 DFQATT and CDR2 SNEGSKA (reference sequence). The CDR3, as DNA: TGCAGTGCTAGAGATATTCCCCAGGACTATGGCTACACCTTC. Its protein is CSARDIPQDYGYTF.

The rearrangement links TRBV19 to TRBJ1-3; 7 bases map to TRBD1. The trim removed 5 bases at V and 4 bases at J, leaving 11 bases unmatched. Germline CDR1 reads LNHDA; CDR2 reads SQIVND (reference sequence). CDR3 size: 16 residues. The DNA of the CDR3 is TGTGCCAGTAGTGTGGAGGACAGGCCCCCCGGAAACACCATATATTTT. It specifies CASSVEDRPPGNTIYF. The whole variable domain, remainder taken from reference TRBV19 and TRBJ1-3, is DGGITQSPKYLFRKEGQNVTLSCEQNLNHDAMYWYRQDPGQGLRLIYYSQIVNDFQKGDIAEGYSVSREKKESFPLTVTSAQKNPTAFYLCASSVEDRPPGNTIYFGEGSWLTVV.

This chain uses TRBV5-1 with TRBJ2-4; 8 bases agree with TRBD1. Losses at the gene ends were 3 bases for V and 0 bases for J; bases not matched to a gene: 5. The CDR3 is 16 amino acids. CDR1 SGHRS and CDR2 YFSETQ come from the germline V gene. In nucleotides, the CDR3 is TGCGCCAGCAGCTATACGACAGGGGAAGCCAAAAACATTCAGTACTTC. Its translation is CASSYTTGEAKNIQYF.

The V and J genes are TRBV13 and TRBJ2-7, with 7 bases that match TRBD1. The CDR3 totals 12 residues. CDR1 and CDR2 (germline): PRHDT, FYEKMQ (reference sequence). Losses at the gene ends were 5 bases for V and 5 bases for J; bases not matched to a gene: 3. CDR3 nucleotides: TGTGCCAGCAGCGTAAGGGGGCACGAGCAGTACGTC. This gives the protein CASSVRGHEQYV.